This record concerns one T cell receptor (beta chain) sequence. The antigen remains undetermined. The data were taken from a study of CD8 T cells in ankylosing spondylitis. Study-wide results and limits: Earlier work had already found some motif variants in reactive arthritis synovial fluid and blood.

The CDR3 runs to 13 residues. Germline V gives CDR1 MNHEY, CDR2 SVGEGT. The V end lost 6 bases, the J end lost 9 bases, and 18 bases lay between the germline ends. TCRdb analysed the 5' RACE reads with MiXCR anew, one entry per CDR3 protein. Altogether more than 150,000 distinct CDR3 sequences are present, over 15% being singletons, with the ten largest covering roughly 4.5%. This receptor was identified in a male donor between 5 and 35 years old with ankylosing spondylitis or in good health (not recorded which). The chain uses TRBV6-2 or TRBV6-3 and TRBJ2-7, with D possibly called TRBD1 or TRBD2 (5 bases each). The sequencing input was blood, either unsorted or a sorted T cell fraction (not recorded which). CDR3 sequence: CASSGTTWDRQYF. CDR3 DNA sequence: TGTGCCAGCAGCGGAACCACCTGGGACCGGCAGTACTTC.